The entry below describes one T cell receptor (beta chain). The CDR3 is cut off 3 residues early in the read; its end comes from the germline J gene. This sample is part of a study of T cells in women clearing cervical HPV infection. TCRdb keeps only in-frame clones here, not all; method: immunoSEQ multiplex PCR. The sample has about 48,000 clones, and its top ten clones hold under 2%. After removal of 5 bases from V and 6 bases from J, the junction contained 7 bases not matched to a gene. The CDR3 is 14 amino acids. Per the germline V gene, CDR1 is SGHNT and CDR2 is YENEEA. The TCR originated in a woman aged 18-69 years with a cervical HPV16 infection that either progressed to CIN3+ or cleared (not recorded which). The chain employs TRBV11-3 and TRBJ2-1; TRBD1 matches at 7 bases. The sample consisted of blood buffy coat. The CDR3 DNA, read in part, is TGTGCCAGCAGCCCCGGACAGGCGGGCAATGAG. It codes for CASSPGQAGNE. The full CDR3 protein reads CASSPGQAGNEQFF.